These T cell receptor beta chains were read from a single sample in a study of PD-1 blockade in classical Hodgkin lymphoma. Profiled with immunoSEQ multiplex PCR; TCRdb holds only in-frame clones, not every one. The table has approximately 100,000 clones, roughly 92% seen once. This sample comprised peripheral blood mononuclear cells (PBMCs), obtained at baseline. The source is a human donor with classical Hodgkin lymphoma. The CDR3 runs from the conserved cysteine through the conserved F or W. Each record gives: J gene, clone size, D gene, V gene, CDR3 DNA, CDR3 protein. A D gene is named only where the DNA matches it firmly. Part of the rows lack a size; the others show once, few, many or a class for expanded clones.

TRBJ2-1,-,TRBD2,TRBV28,TGTGCCAGCAGTTTATGGGGCGGACTAGCGGGAGAGAATGAGCAGTTCTTC,CASSLWGGLAGENEQFF
TRBJ2-7,once,TRBD1,TRBV12-5,TGTGCTAGTGGTTCCCGGACAGGTCCCTACGAGCAGTACTTC,CASGSRTGPYEQYF
TRBJ2-1,-,TRBD2,TRBV5-1,TGCGCCAGCAGCTCGACTAGCCTTAATGACAATGAGCAGTTCTTC,CASSSTSLNDNEQFF
TRBJ2-3,-,-,TRBV6-5,TGTGCCAGCAGTTACGTGTCGGAGACAGATACGCAGTATTTT,CASSYVSETDTQYF
TRBJ1-5,-,-,TRBV6-1,TGTGCCAGCAGTGATTGGTATAGCAATCAGCCCCAGCATTTT,CASSDWYSNQPQHF
TRBJ2-7,once,-,TRBV29-1,TGCAGCGTTGGGAGGACAGTAACGGGGGCTTCCTACGAGCAGTACTTC,CSVGRTVTGASYEQYF
TRBJ2-2,-,TRBD2,TRBV27,TGTGCCAGCAGTCCCCCGGGAGGCGGGGAGCTGTTTTTT,CASSPPGGGELFF
TRBJ2-3,-,TRBD1,TRBV25-1,TGTGCCAGCAGTGGATACAGGGGATCAGATACGCAGTATTTT,CASSGYRGSDTQYF
TRBJ2-7,-,TRBD1,TRBV6-5,TGTGCCAGCAGTTATAGGGGACAGGGCACCTACGAGCAGTACTTC,CASSYRGQGTYEQYF
TRBJ2-7,few,-,TRBV19,TGTGCCAGTAGTAAAACGAGGACAGCCAGCTCCTACGAGCAGTACTTC,CASSKTRTASSYEQYF
TRBJ2-1,-,-,TRBV19,TGTGCCAGTAGCCCCCCCGTCGGAGTATTTCGGCCCAATGAGCAGTTCTTC,CASSPPVGVFRPNEQFF
TRBJ2-7,few,-,TRBV11-2,TGTGCCAGCAGCTTACAGGGTAGCGAGCAGTACTTC,CASSLQGSEQYF
TRBJ2-6,-,-,TRBV4-1,TGCGCCAGCAGCCAAGATCACCCGCGCTCTGGGGCCAACGTCCTGACTTTC,CASSQDHPRSGANVLTF
TRBJ1-1,-,-,TRBV15,TGTGCCACCAGCAGAGCAATGGGGCAGTCCCAAAGGGGGGCTTTCTTT,CATSRAMGQSQRGAFF
TRBJ1-3,-,TRBD1,TRBV28,TGTGCCAGCAGCCGGACAGGGGCTGGAAACACCATATATTTT,CASSRTGAGNTIYF
TRBJ2-1,-,TRBD1,TRBV7-7,TGTGCCAGCAGCTTGGGGACAGGGTTAGAGAACAATGAGCAGTTCTTC,CASSLGTGLENNEQFF
TRBJ1-2,-,TRBD1,TRBV29-1,TGCAGCGTTGGGGAGGGGACAGATGGCTACACCTTC,CSVGEGTDGYTF
TRBJ2-5,-,TRBD1,TRBV5-5,TGTGCCAGCAGCTTGCAGGGACAGGGGGCATCGGAGACCCAGTACTTC,CASSLQGQGASETQYF
TRBJ2-7,-,TRBD1,TRBV6-5,TGTGCCAGCAGCCCCCGGGACAGGGGACGGTACGAGCAGTACTTC,CASSPRDRGRYEQYF
TRBJ1-5,-,-,TRBV19,TGTGCCAGTAGTGATCCACCGGGAAGTCGTAATCAGCCCCAGCATTTT,CASSDPPGSRNQPQHF
TRBJ2-7,few,TRBD2,TRBV6-1,TGTGCCAGCAGTGGATGGACTAGCGGGAGAAGGACCTACGAGCAGTACTTC,CASSGWTSGRRTYEQYF
TRBJ2-1,-,-,TRBV9,TGTGCCAGCAGCGTGGGGCCTACCCCATCGGACTACAATGAGCAGTTCTTC,CASSVGPTPSDYNEQFF
TRBJ2-5,-,-,TRBV30,TGTGCCTGGAGGAAGGACACCTCTAGGGAGACCCAGTACTTC,CAWRKDTSRETQYF
TRBJ2-3,-,TRBD1,TRBV6-6,TGTGCCAGCAGTTACTCGGGACAGGGCGGCGGAGATACGCAGTATTTT,CASSYSGQGGGDTQYF
TRBJ2-5,once,TRBD1,TRBV28,TGTGCCAGCAGTTTCCAGACAGGGATAGAGACCCAGTACTTC,CASSFQTGIETQYF
TRBJ2-3,-,-,TRBV9,TGTGCCAGCAGCGTAGTGGGAGGAGGCGTCCCGTATTTT,CASSVVGGGVPYF
TRBJ2-3,-,TRBD2,TRBV11-3,TGTGCCAGCAGCCTGGGACTAGGAACACCCCAAAGCACAGATACGCAGTATTTT,CASSLGLGTPQSTDTQYF
TRBJ2-7,once,-,TRBV10-3,TGTGCCTCTCAGGGCTCCTACGAGCAGTACTTC,CASQGSYEQYF
TRBJ1-2,-,-,TRBV9,TGTGCCAGCAGCGTAGATCCGGGGAACTATGGCTACACCTTC,CASSVDPGNYGYTF
TRBJ1-1,-,-,TRBV28,TGTGCCAGCAGTTTAGAGGTGAGCACTGAAGCTTTCTTT,CASSLEVSTEAFF
TRBJ2-7,-,TRBD1,TRBV7-2,TGTGCCAGCAGCTTAGGTGGACAGGGGGTCTACGAGCAGTACTTC,CASSLGGQGVYEQYF
TRBJ2-5,-,-,TRBV20-1,TGCAGTGTCAGAGGGCTCGAGACCCAGTACTTC,CSVRGLETQYF
TRBJ1-2,-,-,TRBV29-1,TGCAGCCTCCTGGGGGGGGACGGCTACACCTTC,CSLLGGDGYTF
TRBJ2-7,once,-,TRBV9,TGTGCCAGCAGCGTAGACTGGGGAGGATACGAGCAGTACTTC,CASSVDWGGYEQYF
TRBJ1-1,few,-,TRBV11-2,TGTGCCAGCAGCTTAGGACTTACGAACACTGAAGCTTTCTTT,CASSLGLTNTEAFF
TRBJ1-1,-,-,TRBV29-1,TGCAGCGTTGAGGCCCTAAGGGACTGGGGTGAAGCTTTCTTT,CSVEALRDWGEAFF
TRBJ1-1,-,-,TRBV11-2,TGTGCCAGCAGCATCGACAGAGTGAACACTGAAGCTTTCTTT,CASSIDRVNTEAFF
TRBJ2-2,-,-,TRBV19,TGTGCCAGTAATCAAGGGGCAGCCGGGGAGCTGTTTTTT,CASNQGAAGELFF
TRBJ1-1,-,TRBD1,TRBV9,TGTGCCAGCAGCCGACAGGGAGTAGGCACTGAAGCTTTCTTT,CASSRQGVGTEAFF
TRBJ2-3,-,-,TRBV4-2,TGTGCCAGCAGCCAAGATCGTAGCACAGATACGCAGTATTTT,CASSQDRSTDTQYF
TRBJ1-3,-,TRBD1,TRBV11-2,TGTGCCAGCAGCCCCTTCGGACAGGGGGCTGGAAACACCATATATTTT,CASSPFGQGAGNTIYF
TRBJ2-1,-,-,TRBV5-1,TGCGCCAGCAGCTTGGAGGCTAGCAGATACAATGAGCAGTTCTTC,CASSLEASRYNEQFF
TRBJ1-5,-,-,TRBV6-1,TGTGCCAGCCTCGCGGGCGTCGGCAATCAGCCCCAGCATTTT,CASLAGVGNQPQHF
TRBJ1-1,-,-,TRBV28,TGTGCCAGCAGTTTCCCCGGACAGAACACTGAAGCTTTCTTT,CASSFPGQNTEAFF
TRBJ2-2,-,TRBD1,TRBV9,TGTGCCAGCAGCGGGGACAGGGTTTTCACCGGGGAGCTGTTTTTT,CASSGDRVFTGELFF